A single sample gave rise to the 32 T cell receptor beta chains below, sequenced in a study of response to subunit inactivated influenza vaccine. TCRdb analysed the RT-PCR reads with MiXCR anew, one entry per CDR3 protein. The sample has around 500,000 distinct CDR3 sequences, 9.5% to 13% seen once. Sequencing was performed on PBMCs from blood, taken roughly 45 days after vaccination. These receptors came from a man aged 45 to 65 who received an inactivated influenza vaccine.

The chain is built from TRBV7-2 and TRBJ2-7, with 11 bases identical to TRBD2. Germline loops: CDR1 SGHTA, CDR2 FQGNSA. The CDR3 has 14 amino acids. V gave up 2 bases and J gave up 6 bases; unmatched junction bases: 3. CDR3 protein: CASSLLAGGVEQYF. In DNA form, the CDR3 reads TGTGCCAGCAGCTTACTAGCGGGGGGAGTCGAGCAGTACTTC.

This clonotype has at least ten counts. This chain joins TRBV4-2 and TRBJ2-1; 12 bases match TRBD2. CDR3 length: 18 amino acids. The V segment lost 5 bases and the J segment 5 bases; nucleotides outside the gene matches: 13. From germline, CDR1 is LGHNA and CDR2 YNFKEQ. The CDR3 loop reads CASSDQLAGGWDNNEQFF. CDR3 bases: TGTGCCAGCAGCGACCAACTAGCGGGAGGTTGGGATAACAATGAGCAGTTCTTC.

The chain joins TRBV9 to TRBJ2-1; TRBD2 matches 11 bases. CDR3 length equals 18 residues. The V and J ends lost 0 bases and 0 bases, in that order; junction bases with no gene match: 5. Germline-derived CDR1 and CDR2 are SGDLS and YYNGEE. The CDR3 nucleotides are TGTGCCAGCAGCGTAGCGACTAGCGGGGCTAGCTCCTACAATGAGCAGTTCTTC. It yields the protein CASSVATSGASSYNEQFF.

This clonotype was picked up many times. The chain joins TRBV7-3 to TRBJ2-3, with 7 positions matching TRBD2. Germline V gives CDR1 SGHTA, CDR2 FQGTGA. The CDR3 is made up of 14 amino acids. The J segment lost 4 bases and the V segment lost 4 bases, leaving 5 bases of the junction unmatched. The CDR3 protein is CASSSKGLADTQYF. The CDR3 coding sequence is TGTGCCAGCAGCTCGAAAGGACTAGCAGATACGCAGTATTTT. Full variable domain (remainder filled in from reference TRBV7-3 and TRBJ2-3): GAGVSQTPSNKVTEKGKYVELRCDPISGHTALYWYRQSLGQGPEFLIYFQGTGAADDSGLPNDRFFAVRPEGSVSTLKIQRTERGDSAVYLCASSSKGLADTQYFGPGTRLTVL.

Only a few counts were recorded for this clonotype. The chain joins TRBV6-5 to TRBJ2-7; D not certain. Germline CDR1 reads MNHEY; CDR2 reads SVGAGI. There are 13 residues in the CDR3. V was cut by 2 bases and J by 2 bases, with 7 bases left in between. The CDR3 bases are TGTGCCAGCAGTTACGGCCTAACCTACGAGCAGTACTTC. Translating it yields CASSYGLTYEQYF.

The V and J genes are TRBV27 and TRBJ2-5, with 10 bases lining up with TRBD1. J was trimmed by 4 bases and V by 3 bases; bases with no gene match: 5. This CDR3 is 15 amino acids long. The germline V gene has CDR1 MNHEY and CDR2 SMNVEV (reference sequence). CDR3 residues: CASSFLTGGGETQYF. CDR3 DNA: TGTGCCAGCAGTTTCTTGACAGGGGGCGGAGAGACCCAGTACTTC.

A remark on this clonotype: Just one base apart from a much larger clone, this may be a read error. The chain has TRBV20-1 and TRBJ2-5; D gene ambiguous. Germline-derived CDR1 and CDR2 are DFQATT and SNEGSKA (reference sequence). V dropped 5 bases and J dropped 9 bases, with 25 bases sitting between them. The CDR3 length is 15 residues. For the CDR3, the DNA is TGCAGTGCTCCTATTCTGGACCTCGACCCCCGAGCCCAGTACTTC. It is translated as CSAPILDLDPRAQYF.

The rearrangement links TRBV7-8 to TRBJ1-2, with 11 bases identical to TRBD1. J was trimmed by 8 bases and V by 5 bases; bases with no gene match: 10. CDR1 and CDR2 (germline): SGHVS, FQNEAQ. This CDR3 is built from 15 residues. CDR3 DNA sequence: TGTGCCAGCAGCGGCTCGGACAGGGGGCTGGGAGGCTACACCTTC. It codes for CASSGSDRGLGGYTF.

The CDR3 region has the DNA TGTGCCAGCAGTTGGACTAGCGGGAGTGGGGAGACCCAGTACTTC. Its translation: CASSWTSGSGETQYF. The V call is TRBV6-2 or TRBV6-3, the J call TRBJ2-5, with TRBD2 matching over 13 bases. The CDR3 length is 15 residues. Looked up from germline, CDR1 is MNHEY and CDR2 is SVGEGT. Trimming took 4 bases from V and 5 from J; bases not matched to a gene: 4.

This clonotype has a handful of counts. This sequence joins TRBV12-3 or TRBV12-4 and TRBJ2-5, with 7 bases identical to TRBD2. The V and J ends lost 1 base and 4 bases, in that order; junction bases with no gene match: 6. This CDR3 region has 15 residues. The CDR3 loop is CASSLVPGGGETQYF. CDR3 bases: TGTGCCAGCAGTTTAGTTCCGGGAGGAGGAGAGACCCAGTACTTC.

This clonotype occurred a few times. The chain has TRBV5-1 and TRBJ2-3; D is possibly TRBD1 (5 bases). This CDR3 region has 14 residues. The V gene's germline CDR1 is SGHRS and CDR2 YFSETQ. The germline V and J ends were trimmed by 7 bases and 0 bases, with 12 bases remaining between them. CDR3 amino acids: CASRGQRSTDTQYF. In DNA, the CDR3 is TGCGCCAGCCGCGGACAAAGAAGCACAGATACGCAGTATTTT.

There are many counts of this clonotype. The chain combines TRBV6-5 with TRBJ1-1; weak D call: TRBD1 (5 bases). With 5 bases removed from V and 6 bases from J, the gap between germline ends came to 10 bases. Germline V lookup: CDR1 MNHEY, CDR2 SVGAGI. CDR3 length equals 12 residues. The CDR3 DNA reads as TGTGCCAGCAGTCGGGGGGAGTCTGAAGCTTTCTTT. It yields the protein CASSRGESEAFF.

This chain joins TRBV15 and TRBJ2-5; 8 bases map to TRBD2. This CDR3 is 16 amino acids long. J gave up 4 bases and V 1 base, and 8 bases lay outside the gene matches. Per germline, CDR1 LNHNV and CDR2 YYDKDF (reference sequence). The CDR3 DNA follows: TGTGCCACCAGCAGAGCAGCGGGAGAATGGGGAGAGACCCAGTACTTC. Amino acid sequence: CATSRAAGEWGETQYF.

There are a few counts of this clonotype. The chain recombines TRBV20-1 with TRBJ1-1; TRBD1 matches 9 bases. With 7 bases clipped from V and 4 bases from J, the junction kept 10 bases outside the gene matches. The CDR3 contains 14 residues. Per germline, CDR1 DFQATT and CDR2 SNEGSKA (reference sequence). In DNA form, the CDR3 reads TGCAGTGTGGGGCGCGGGACAGGGTCCACTGAAGCTTTCTTT. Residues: CSVGRGTGSTEAFF.

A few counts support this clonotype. DNA for the CDR3: TGCAGTGCTAGAGAAGCGGGAGGCTCCGAGCAGTACTTC. Protein product: CSAREAGGSEQYF. The rearrangement joins TRBV20-1 to TRBJ2-7, with 9 positions matching TRBD2. V shed 0 bases, J shed 6 bases, and the junction held 3 bases outside the gene matches. This CDR3 is built from 13 residues. From germline, CDR1 is DFQATT and CDR2 SNEGSKA (reference sequence).

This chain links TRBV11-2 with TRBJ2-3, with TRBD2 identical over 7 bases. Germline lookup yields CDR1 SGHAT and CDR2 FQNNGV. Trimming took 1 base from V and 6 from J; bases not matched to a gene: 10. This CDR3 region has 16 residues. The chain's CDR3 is CASSLVGGRGEDTQYF. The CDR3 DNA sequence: TGTGCCAGCAGCTTAGTGGGGGGGAGGGGAGAGGATACGCAGTATTTT.

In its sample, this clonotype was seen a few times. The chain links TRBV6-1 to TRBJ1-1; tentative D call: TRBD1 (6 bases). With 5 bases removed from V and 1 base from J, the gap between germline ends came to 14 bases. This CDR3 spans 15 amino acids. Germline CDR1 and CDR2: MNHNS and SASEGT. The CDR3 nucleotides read TGTGCCAGCAGTCCACAGGGAAACTCGAACACTGAAGCTTTCTTT. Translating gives CASSPQGNSNTEAFF.

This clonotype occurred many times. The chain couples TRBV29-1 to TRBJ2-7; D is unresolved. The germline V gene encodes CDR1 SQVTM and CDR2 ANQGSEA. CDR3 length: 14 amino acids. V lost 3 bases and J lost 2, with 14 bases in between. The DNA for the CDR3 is TGCAGCGTTGAGGCCACTGAGTCTCCCTACGAGCAGTACTTC. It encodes CSVEATESPYEQYF.

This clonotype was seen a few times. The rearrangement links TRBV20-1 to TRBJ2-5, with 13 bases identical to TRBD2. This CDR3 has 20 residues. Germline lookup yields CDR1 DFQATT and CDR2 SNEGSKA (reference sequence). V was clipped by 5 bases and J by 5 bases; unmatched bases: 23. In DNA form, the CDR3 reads TGCAGTGCTCGCTACGACGGACTAGCGGGGGAACTTTTAGGATGGGAGACCCAGTACTTC. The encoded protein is CSARYDGLAGELLGWETQYF.

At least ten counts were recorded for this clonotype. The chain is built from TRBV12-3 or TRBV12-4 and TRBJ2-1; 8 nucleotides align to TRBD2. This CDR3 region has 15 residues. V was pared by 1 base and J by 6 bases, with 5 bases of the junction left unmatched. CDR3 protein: CASSLDSGAINEQFF. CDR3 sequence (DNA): TGTGCCAGCAGTTTAGATAGCGGGGCCATCAATGAGCAGTTCTTC.

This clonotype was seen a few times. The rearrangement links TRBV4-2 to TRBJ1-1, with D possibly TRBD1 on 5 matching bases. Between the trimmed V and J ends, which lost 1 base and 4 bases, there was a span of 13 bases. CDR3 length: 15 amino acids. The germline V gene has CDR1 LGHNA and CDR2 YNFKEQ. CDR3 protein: CASSQATGIGTEAFF. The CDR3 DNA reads TGTGCCAGCAGCCAAGCTACAGGAATTGGCACTGAAGCTTTCTTT.

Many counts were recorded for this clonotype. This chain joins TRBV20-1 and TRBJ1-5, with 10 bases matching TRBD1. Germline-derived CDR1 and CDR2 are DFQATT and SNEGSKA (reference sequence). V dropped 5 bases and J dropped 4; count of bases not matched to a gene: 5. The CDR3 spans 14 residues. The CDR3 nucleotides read TGCAGTGCTTTTCCGGGACAGGGGAATCAGCCCCAGCATTTT. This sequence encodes CSAFPGQGNQPQHF.

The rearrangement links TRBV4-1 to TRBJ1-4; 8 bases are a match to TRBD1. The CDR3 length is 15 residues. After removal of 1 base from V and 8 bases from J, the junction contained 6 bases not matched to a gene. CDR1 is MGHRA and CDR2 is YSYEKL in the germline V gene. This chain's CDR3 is CASSQVGTGGEKLFF. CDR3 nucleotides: TGCGCCAGCAGCCAAGTCGGGACAGGTGGCGAAAAACTGTTTTTT.

CDR3: CATSRDLQTYEQYF. CDR3 coding DNA: TGTGCCACCAGCAGAGATTTACAGACCTACGAGCAGTACTTC. V gene TRBV15 combines with J gene TRBJ2-7, with D hard to call. Trimming stripped 0 bases from V and 2 bases from J, with 8 bases between. Germline V gives CDR1 LNHNV, CDR2 YYDKDF (reference sequence). This CDR3 contains 14 residues.

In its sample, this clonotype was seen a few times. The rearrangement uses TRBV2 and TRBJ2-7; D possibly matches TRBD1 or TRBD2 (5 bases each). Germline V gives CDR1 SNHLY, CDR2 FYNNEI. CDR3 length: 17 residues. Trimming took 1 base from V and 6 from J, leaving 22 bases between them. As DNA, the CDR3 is TGTGCCAGCAGTGAAGTGCCGGGGCCCTCAGGTGATGGCGAGCAGTACTTC. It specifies CASSEVPGPSGDGEQYF. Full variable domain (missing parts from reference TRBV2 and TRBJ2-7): EPEVTQTPSHQVTQMGQEVILRCVPISNHLYFYWYRQILGQKVEFLVSFYNNEISEKSEIFDDQFSVERPDGSNFTLKIRSTKLEDSAMYFCASSEVPGPSGDGEQYFGPGTRLTVT.

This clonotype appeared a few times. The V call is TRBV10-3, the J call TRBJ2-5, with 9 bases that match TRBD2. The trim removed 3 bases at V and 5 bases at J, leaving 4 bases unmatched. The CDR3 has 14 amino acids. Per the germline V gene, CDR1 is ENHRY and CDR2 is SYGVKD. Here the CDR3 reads CAISESSGTETQYF. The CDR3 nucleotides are TGTGCCATCAGTGAATCTAGCGGGACGGAGACCCAGTACTTC.

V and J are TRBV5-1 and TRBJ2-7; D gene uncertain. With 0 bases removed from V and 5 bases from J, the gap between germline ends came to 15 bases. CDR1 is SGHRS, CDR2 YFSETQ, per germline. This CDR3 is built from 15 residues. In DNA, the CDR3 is TGCGCCAGCAGCTTGGTGCCAGGCCCCCGGAACGAGCAGTACTTC. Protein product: CASSLVPGPRNEQYF.

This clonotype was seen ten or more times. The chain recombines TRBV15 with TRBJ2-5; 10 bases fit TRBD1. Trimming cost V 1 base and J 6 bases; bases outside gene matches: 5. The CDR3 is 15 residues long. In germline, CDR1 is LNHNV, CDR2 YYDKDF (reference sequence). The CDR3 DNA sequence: TGTGCCACCAGCAGAGTGGGGACAGGGGTACAGACCCAGTACTTC. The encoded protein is CATSRVGTGVQTQYF.

CDR3 in DNA: TGTGCCAGCAGCCGGGACAGGGGGGGACCAGGGCCACTAGCCAAAAACATTCAGTACTTC. Translated, it gives CASSRDRGGPGPLAKNIQYF. The chain employs TRBV11-1 and TRBJ2-4; 11 positions agree with TRBD1. The junction had 15 bases not matched to a gene; V was cut back by 5 bases and J by 0 bases. In germline, CDR1 is SGHAT, CDR2 FQDESV (reference sequence). The CDR3 consists of 20 residues.

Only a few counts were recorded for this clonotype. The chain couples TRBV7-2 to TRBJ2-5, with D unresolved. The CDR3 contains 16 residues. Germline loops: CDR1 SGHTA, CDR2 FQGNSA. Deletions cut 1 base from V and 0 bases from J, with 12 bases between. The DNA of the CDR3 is TGTGCCAGCAGCTTAGAAGCAGGAACGTACCAAGAGACCCAGTACTTC. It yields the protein CASSLEAGTYQETQYF.

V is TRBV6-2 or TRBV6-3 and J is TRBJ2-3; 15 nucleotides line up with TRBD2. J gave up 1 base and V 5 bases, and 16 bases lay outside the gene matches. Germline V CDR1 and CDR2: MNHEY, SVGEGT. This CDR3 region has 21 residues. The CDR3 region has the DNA TGTGCCAGCAGTATCGGTCGGACTAGCGGGAGGGCCCAACGGGGCACAGATACGCAGTATTTT. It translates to CASSIGRTSGRAQRGTDTQYF.

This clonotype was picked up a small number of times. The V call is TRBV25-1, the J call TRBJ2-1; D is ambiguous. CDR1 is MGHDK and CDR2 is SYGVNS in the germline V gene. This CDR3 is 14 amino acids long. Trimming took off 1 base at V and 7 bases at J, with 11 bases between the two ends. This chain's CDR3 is CASSESSLGNEQFF. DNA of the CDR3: TGTGCCAGCAGTGAATCGAGTCTCGGAAATGAGCAGTTCTTC. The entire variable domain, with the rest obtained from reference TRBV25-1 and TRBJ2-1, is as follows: EADIYQTPRYLVIGTGKKITLECSQTMGHDKMYWYQQDPGMELHLIHYSYGVNSTEKGDLSSESTVSRIRTEHFPLTLESARPSHTSQYLCASSESSLGNEQFFGPGTRLTVL.